This entry lists 3 T cell receptor beta chains sequenced from one sample in a study of T cells in Graves' hyperthyroidism and ophthalmopathy. Authors of the study amplified TCR beta CDR3 regions from RNA transcripts. The HTBI primer set drove a first-round RT-PCR of the TCR CDR3. TCRdb called the multiplex PCR reads again in MiXCR, with one record for every CDR3 protein. Of under 400,000 distinct CDR3 sequences listed, around 20% are singletons. The sequenced sample consisted of blood. The receptors here all came from a woman between 45 and 60 years old with Graves' hyperthyroidism.

This clonotype has ten or more counts. The rearrangement links TRBV28 to TRBJ1-4; D gene uncertain. Germline V gene data show CDR1 as MDHEN and CDR2 as SYDVKM. This CDR3 is 16 amino acids long. V lost 3 bases to trimming and J lost 2 bases, with 13 bases between them. This CDR3 is CASSLRAGFTNEKLFF. The CDR3 nucleotides read TGTGCCAGCAGTTTGCGTGCGGGATTCACTAATGAAAAACTGTTTTTT.

This clonotype showed up many times. The chain employs TRBV5-1 and TRBJ2-7; 11 bases fit TRBD2. CDR1 is SGHRS, CDR2 YFSETQ, per germline. V shed 2 bases and J 5 bases; nucleotides not matched to a gene: 9. This CDR3 is built from 16 residues. In DNA, the CDR3 is TGCGCCAGCAGCTTTAACCCAATAGCGGGAGGGAACGAGCAGTACTTC. Encoded protein: CASSFNPIAGGNEQYF.

V gene TRBV10-3 combines with J gene TRBJ1-1; tentative D call: TRBD1 (5 bases). This CDR3 spans 13 amino acids. The V gene lost 4 bases and the J gene lost 5 bases, with 11 bases spanning the gap. Germline lookup yields CDR1 ENHRY and CDR2 SYGVKD. CDR3 coding DNA: TGTGCCATCAGTGGGGGGGAAGGAACTGAAGCTTTCTTT. This codes for CAISGGEGTEAFF.